The 8 T cell receptor beta chains in this list originate from one sample, sequenced in a study of T cells in narcolepsy. TCRdb's table, derived via immunoSEQ multiplex PCR, lists solely in-frame clones and lacks some. The data contain roughly 34,000 clones, about 80% of them singletons. Sequencing was performed on CD45RA- memory CD4+ T cells from PBMCs. Every receptor here comes from a human donor with narcolepsy.

There are a few counts of this clone. The chain recombines TRBV21-1 with TRBJ1-1. TRBV21-1 has pseudogene status. This CDR3 comprises 12 residues. For the CDR3, the DNA is TGTGCCAGCAGCGGCCCCGGAGCTGAAGCTTTCTTT. This gives the protein CASSGPGAEAFF.

In its sample, this clone was seen a few times. This sequence joins TRBV6-1 and TRBJ2-7, with a possible D match to TRBD1 (5 bases). The CDR3 sequence is 14 residues long. Trimming removed 6 bases at V and 5 bases at J, with 17 bases between. The germline CDR1 and CDR2 sequences are MNHNS and SASEGT. The CDR3 nucleotides read TGTGCCAGCAGGACCAATTACCAGGGTAACGAGCAGTACTTC. Amino acids: CASRTNYQGNEQYF.

The V gene is TRBV7-2, the J gene TRBJ2-7; D is uncertain. Trimming shortened V by 4 bases and J by 1 base, and 8 bases separated the two germline ends. The CDR3 spans 13 residues. The germline CDR1 and CDR2 sequences are SGHTA and FQGNSA. The CDR3 DNA is TGTGCCAGCAGCTCCGACGTATCCTACGAGCAGTACTTC. Translation gives CASSSDVSYEQYF. Variable domain in full (rest from reference TRBV7-2 and TRBJ2-7): GAGVSQSPSNKVTEKGKDVELRCDPISGHTALYWYRQSLGQGLEFLIYFQGNSAPDKSGLPSDRFSAERTGGSVSTLTIQRTQQEDSAVYLCASSSDVSYEQYFGPGTRLTVT.

V and J are TRBV18 and TRBJ1-2; 12 nucleotides match TRBD1. Germline CDR1 and CDR2: KGHSH and LQKENI. The CDR3 covers 16 residues. V dropped 5 bases and J dropped 9; count of bases not matched to a gene: 13. CDR3 sequence reads: CASSSEAGTGGLSYTF. CDR3 in DNA: TGTGCCAGCTCATCAGAAGCCGGGACAGGGGGCTTGAGCTACACCTTC.

V usage is TRBV18 and J usage is TRBJ1-2, with D maybe TRBD1 (5 bases). The germline gives CDR1 KGHSH, CDR2 LQKENI. Trimming stripped 2 bases from V and 0 bases from J, with 16 bases between. The CDR3 runs 17 residues. The CDR3 nucleotides are TGTGCCAGCTCACCAAAACTCGAAGGGGCCTCTAACTATGGCTACACCTTC. This sequence encodes CASSPKLEGASNYGYTF.

In this sample, this clone turned up a few times. The chain uses TRBV27 and TRBJ2-7; TRBD1 aligns across 7 bases. Germline lookup yields CDR1 MNHEY and CDR2 SMNVEV (reference sequence). CDR3 length equals 13 residues. V trimming: 3 bases; J trimming: 10 bases; junction bases outside the gene matches: 9. CDR3 sequence: CASSFNEQGRQYV. CDR3 sequence (DNA): TGTGCCAGCAGTTTTAACGAACAGGGGCGACAGTACGTC.

This clone appeared a few times. The chain combines TRBV5-1 with TRBJ2-7, with D tentatively TRBD1 or TRBD2 (6 bases each). Germline V CDR1 and CDR2: SGHRS, YFSETQ. CDR3 length: 15 amino acids. Trimming left V 5 bases short and J 2 bases short, with 17 bases between. CDR3 protein: CASRLRGAGAYEQYF. DNA of the CDR3: TGCGCCAGCAGGTTGAGGGGGGCAGGAGCCTACGAGCAGTACTTC.

The rearrangement uses TRBV30 and TRBJ1-3; D remains ambiguous. Trimming removed 7 bases at V and 2 bases at J, with 15 bases between. Germline CDR1 and CDR2: GTSNPN and SVGIG (reference sequence). The CDR3 is 14 residues long. The CDR3 nucleotides are TGTGCCTCGACGGGAGCAGCGGCTGGAAACACCATATATTTT. Protein sequence: CASTGAAAGNTIYF.